This TCR beta chain was recorded in a study of shared clonotypes between healthy human individuals. TCRdb's table, derived via immunoSEQ multiplex PCR, lists solely in-frame clones and lacks some. This table holds more than 2,000,000 clones, 80% to 95% found once. From germline, CDR1 is KGHSH and CDR2 LQKENI. This CDR3 is 15 amino acids long. With 0 bases clipped from V and 5 bases from J, the junction kept 3 bases outside the gene matches. The source of this sequence is a young man in good health. Some clones in this sample may be carry-over from other donors' samples. The source material was naive CD4+ T cells from PBMCs. Subset given: CD45RA+ positively selected. The V gene is TRBV18, the J gene TRBJ2-7; TRBD2 matches at 11 bases. The CDR3 here is CASSPPSGRDHEQYF. The CDR3 DNA reads as TGTGCCAGCTCACCACCTAGCGGGAGGGACCACGAGCAGTACTTC.